The 4 T cell receptor beta chains listed next were all sequenced from one sample in a study of OX40 agonist ivuxolimab in advanced cancers. Sequenced by immunoSEQ multiplex PCR; TCRdb stores in-frame clones only, minus some. Among approximately 70,000 clones listed, around 85% were seen once. This material consisted of CD4+ or CD8+ T cells sorted from blood, taken in a trial of the OX40 agonist ivuxolimab. The receptors derive from an adult with an advanced solid tumor such as melanoma, head and neck, liver or kidney cancer.

This chain uses TRBV5-8 with TRBJ1-5; 8 bases are a match to TRBD1. The CDR3 totals 16 residues. Germline trimming cut 6 bases from V and 0 bases from J; bases unmatched to any gene: 8. Germline V gene data show CDR1 as SGHTS and CDR2 as YDEGEE. CDR3 sequence: CASTKRTGLSNQPQHF. CDR3 DNA: TGTGCCAGCACCAAAAGGACAGGGCTTAGCAATCAGCCCCAGCATTTT.

The chain couples TRBV19 to TRBJ1-4; the D is unclear. Looked up from germline, CDR1 is LNHDA and CDR2 is SQIVND (reference sequence). The CDR3 spans 13 residues. Trimming removed 7 bases at V and 8 bases at J, with 14 bases between. CDR3 DNA sequence: TGTGCCAGTAATGTGGCTTCACGGGAAAAACTGTTTTTT. Amino acids: CASNVASREKLFF. The entire variable domain, with the rest obtained from reference TRBV19 and TRBJ1-4, is as follows: DGGITQSPKYLFRKEGQNVTLSCEQNLNHDAMYWYRQDPGQGLRLIYYSQIVNDFQKGDIAEGYSVSREKKESFPLTVTSAQKNPTAFYLCASNVASREKLFFGSGTQLSVL.

A few counts support this clone. V gene TRBV9 combines with J gene TRBJ2-7; a weak D match, TRBD1 (5 bases). The V and J ends lost 0 bases and 5 bases respectively, with 15 bases between them. There are 15 residues in the CDR3. The germline CDR1 and CDR2 sequences are SGDLS and YYNGEE. The CDR3 nucleotides read TGTGCCAGCAGCGTAGATCCCCAGGGTATCGACGAGCAGTACTTC. It is translated as CASSVDPQGIDEQYF.

Concerning this clone itself: The same CDR3 is also encoded by other DNA sequences in this sample. The chain has TRBV4-2 and TRBJ1-1; 9 positions agree with TRBD1. This CDR3 is 15 amino acids long. Germline CDR1 reads LGHNA; CDR2 reads YNFKEQ. V lost 0 bases to trimming and J lost 11 bases; unmatched junction nucleotides: 10. CDR3 residues: CASSQEPTGGVSAFF. In nucleotides, the CDR3 is TGTGCCAGCAGCCAAGAGCCGACAGGGGGGGTTTCTGCTTTCTTT.